These 26 T cell receptor beta chains originate from one sample sequenced in a study of T cell responses to AZD1222 COVID-19 vaccine. The method was immunoSEQ multiplex PCR; TCRdb's version includes in-frame clones alone and lacks a portion of them. The sample contains 60,000 to 75,000 clones, approximately 83% of which appear only once. This specimen was peripheral blood, taken on day 0 of AZD1222 vaccination. All receptors come from an adult in good health.

In its sample, this clone was seen once. This chain connects TRBV6-5 to TRBJ1-5, with D unresolved. Germline CDR1 reads MNHEY; CDR2 reads SVGAGI. The V end lost 5 bases, the J end lost 0 bases, and 8 bases lay between the germline ends. The CDR3 contains 14 residues. The CDR3 reads CASSPLLSNQPQHF. DNA of the CDR3: TGTGCCAGCAGTCCCCTTCTTAGCAATCAGCCCCAGCATTTT.

In this sample, this clone is medium-sized. Given the absence of the conserved phenylalanine or tryptophan at the CDR3 end, a read error is likely. Because the CDR3's place on the DNA is in doubt, the DNA is left out and the CDR3 is given as listed by TCRdb. This chain connects TRBV6-4 to TRBJ1-2. The CDR3 region is 8 residues in length, termini included. Looked up from germline, CDR1 is MRHNA and CDR2 is SNTAGT. The CDR3 loop is CASMSPGL.

The chain couples TRBV5-4 to TRBJ2-1, with 9 bases that match TRBD1. V gave up 5 bases and J gave up 7 bases; unmatched junction bases: 7. The CDR3 runs 14 residues. The V gene's germline CDR1 is SGHNT and CDR2 YYREEE (reference sequence). The CDR3 DNA reads as TGTGCCAGCAGACGACAGGGGGTGGATAATGAGCAGTTCTTC. This translates into CASRRQGVDNEQFF.

The chain joins TRBV7-3 to TRBJ2-6; TRBD1 is a possible D gene (5 bases). The germline CDR1 and CDR2 sequences are SGHTA and FQGTGA. CDR3 length: 17 amino acids. V was pared by 4 bases and J by 1 base, with 14 bases between. Written as DNA, the CDR3 is TGTGCCAGCAGCTCAATCCCCAGGGTTTCTGGGGCCAACGTCCTGACTTTC. Translating it yields CASSSIPRVSGANVLTF.

This rearrangement joins TRBV9 to TRBJ1-3; 8 positions match TRBD1. Germline assignment: CDR1 SGDLS and CDR2 YYNGEE. Unmatched junction bases numbered 6, after V lost 1 base and J lost 0 bases. The CDR3 sequence is 17 residues long. The CDR3 region has the DNA TGTGCCAGCAGCGTATATGACAGGGGAGGCTCTGGAAACACCATATATTTT. Translating gives CASSVYDRGGSGNTIYF.

J is TRBJ1-2 and V is TRBV6-5, with D perhaps TRBD1 (5 bases). Germline V lookup: CDR1 MNHEY, CDR2 SVGAGI. Trimming left V 5 bases short and J 3 bases short, with 13 bases between. This CDR3 has 14 amino acids. CDR3 in DNA: TGTGCCAGCAGTCGACCCGGGACGGACTATGGCTACACCTTC. It specifies CASSRPGTDYGYTF.

J is TRBJ2-2 and V is TRBV29-1, with D perhaps TRBD1 (6 bases). Germline-derived CDR1 and CDR2 are SQVTM and ANQGSEA. The V end was cut by 6 bases, the J end by 3 bases, with 26 bases between. The CDR3 extends over 18 amino acids. The CDR3: CSVLADRSSNLHTGELFF. The DNA of the CDR3 is TGCAGCGTGTTGGCGGACAGAAGTTCCAATTTACACACCGGGGAGCTGTTTTTT.

The rearrangement links TRBV27 to TRBJ2-1, with no clear D. Looked up from germline, CDR1 is MNHEY and CDR2 is SMNVEV (reference sequence). This CDR3 comprises 13 residues. Trimming took 5 bases from V and 10 from J, leaving 15 bases between them. The CDR3 DNA reads TGTGCCAGCAGTGCCGCCCCAAGGCCGGAGCAGTTCTTC. It codes for CASSAAPRPEQFF.

This chain connects TRBV19 to TRBJ1-1, with D possibly being TRBD1 (5 bases). The CDR3 loop spans 15 amino acids. The germline V gene has CDR1 LNHDA and CDR2 SQIVND (reference sequence). V lost 3 bases and J 6 bases, leaving 17 bases between the germline ends. The CDR3, as DNA: TGTGCCAGTAGTATCCGGGGATTTGGGGGGGCTGAAGCTTTCTTT. Encoded protein: CASSIRGFGGAEAFF.

This rearrangement joins TRBV10-3 to TRBJ1-2; D unresolved. Germline CDR1 ENHRY, CDR2 SYGVKD. This CDR3 spans 15 amino acids. With 10 bases removed from V and 10 bases from J, the gap between germline ends came to 28 bases. CDR3 residues: CATFNGWRTFDAYTF. CDR3 sequence (DNA): TGTGCCACCTTTAACGGGTGGCGGACTTTCGACGCCTACACCTTC.

V gene TRBV7-9 combines with J gene TRBJ1-1; possible D gene TRBD1, 5 bases. The CDR3 spans 13 residues. From germline, CDR1 is SEHNR and CDR2 FQNEAQ (reference sequence). V lost 2 bases and J lost 4, with 8 bases in between. The DNA of the CDR3 is TGTGCCAGCAGCTTACGGGGGGGCACTGAAGCTTTCTTT. It translates to CASSLRGGTEAFF. Variable domain in full (rest from reference TRBV7-9 and TRBJ1-1): DTGVSQNPRHKITKRGQNVTFRCDPISEHNRLYWYRQTLGQGPEFLTYFQNEAQLEKSRLLSDRFSAERPKGSFSTLEIQRTEQGDSAMYLCASSLRGGTEAFFGQGTRLTVV.

This chain uses TRBV6-1 with TRBJ1-6, with D possibly being TRBD1 (6 bases). Germline CDR1 and CDR2: MNHNS and SASEGT. V gave up 3 bases and J gave up 7 bases, with 10 bases separating them. The CDR3 spans 14 residues. In DNA, the CDR3 is TGTGCCAGCAGTGATGGGGGCCCAAATTCACCCCTCCACTTT. Amino acid sequence: CASSDGGPNSPLHF.

The rearrangement joins TRBV5-4 to TRBJ1-2, with a possible D match to TRBD1 (6 bases). CDR3 length: 13 residues. Germline V gene lookup returns CDR1 SGHNT and CDR2 YYREEE (reference sequence). Trimming removed 4 bases from V and 8 bases from J, with 15 bases in between. The chain's CDR3 is CASSLELRGGYTF. The CDR3, as DNA: TGTGCCAGCAGCCTGGAACTCAGGGGCGGCTACACCTTC.

The gene calls are TRBV5-6 and TRBJ1-6; TRBD1 agrees at 9 bases. The V gene's germline CDR1 is SGHDT and CDR2 YYEEEE. V was clipped by 2 bases and J by 2 bases; unmatched bases: 8. The CDR3 runs to 18 residues. The CDR3 DNA reads TGTGCCAGCAGCTTCCGCGGGACAGGGACTACCTATAATTCACCCCTCCACTTT. This encodes CASSFRGTGTTYNSPLHF.

The rearrangement joins TRBV5-1 to TRBJ1-1; 8 nucleotides line up with TRBD1. The CDR3 has 15 residues. CDR1 is SGHRS and CDR2 is YFSETQ in the germline V gene. Trimming took 7 bases from V and 1 from J; bases not matched to a gene: 9. The CDR3 DNA is TGCGCCAGCGATAAAGGGGACAGGAAGAACACTGAAGCTTTCTTT. Translated, it gives CASDKGDRKNTEAFF.

The chain uses TRBV27 and TRBJ2-7; 8 nucleotides agree with TRBD2. Germline V lookup: CDR1 MNHEY, CDR2 SMNVEV (reference sequence). V shed 3 bases, J shed 9 bases, and the junction held 4 bases outside the gene matches. The CDR3 sequence is 12 residues long. CDR3 coding DNA: TGTGCCAGCAGTTTCCGGGGGGGCGGGCAGTACTTC. Translation: CASSFRGGGQYF.

V gene TRBV6-5 combines with J gene TRBJ2-3; 10 nucleotides agree with TRBD1. V gave up 6 bases and J gave up 5 bases; unmatched junction bases: 8. There are 15 residues in the CDR3. Germline-derived CDR1 and CDR2 are MNHEY and SVGAGI. The CDR3 spells CASSASRDRGDTQYF. Here the CDR3 DNA reads TGTGCCAGCAGCGCGTCCCGGGACAGGGGAGATACGCAGTATTTT.

J is TRBJ2-3 and V is TRBV24-1; 10 bases map to TRBD1. CDR1 is KGHDR, CDR2 SFDVKD, per germline. The CDR3 sequence is 16 residues long. J lost 3 bases, V lost 4 bases, and 6 bases had no gene match. The CDR3 loop reads CATSDFTGQGTDTQYF. The CDR3 DNA reads TGTGCCACCAGTGACTTCACGGGACAGGGGACAGATACGCAGTATTTT.

This rearrangement joins TRBV6-1 to TRBJ1-5, with D hard to call. Trimming removed 4 bases at V and 1 base at J, with 17 bases between. The CDR3 runs 17 residues. CDR1 is MNHNS, CDR2 SASEGT, per germline. CDR3 in DNA: TGTGCCAGCAGTGGACGGGGTTCGGTGGGGAGCAATCAGCCCCAGCATTTT. This codes for CASSGRGSVGSNQPQHF.

The CDR3 DNA is TGCGCCAGCAGCTCCTATACGCGGGGCCGAGTGGACGAGCAGTACTTC. Its translation: CASSSYTRGRVDEQYF. The chain has TRBV5-1 and TRBJ2-7; D is possibly TRBD2 (6 bases). The CDR3 totals 16 residues. The ends were cut back, 3 bases at V and 5 bases at J, with 21 bases in the middle. Germline values: CDR1 SGHRS, CDR2 YFSETQ.

The genes are TRBV14 and TRBJ1-2; 9 bases match TRBD1. The CDR3 covers 16 residues. With 8 bases clipped from V and 5 bases from J, the junction kept 15 bases outside the gene matches. Germline loops: CDR1 SGHDN, CDR2 FVKESK. CDR3 in amino acids: CASAPGTGYGSYGYTF. Written as DNA, the CDR3 is TGTGCCAGCGCCCCCGGGACAGGGTATGGTTCTTATGGCTACACCTTC.

The chain has TRBV5-4 and TRBJ1-2; D is uncertain. The CDR3 covers 12 residues. The V end lost 0 bases, the J end lost 8 bases, and 8 bases lay between the germline ends. Germline lookup yields CDR1 SGHNT and CDR2 YYREEE (reference sequence). In nucleotides, the CDR3 is TGTGCCAGCAGCTTGGTTAAGAGGGGCTACACCTTC. It specifies CASSLVKRGYTF.

This chain connects TRBV7-2 to TRBJ1-1; D call uncertain. This CDR3 has 15 amino acids. The germline V gene encodes CDR1 SGHTA and CDR2 FQGNSA. Trimming left V 3 bases short and J 0 bases short, with 11 bases between. The CDR3 coding sequence is TGTGCCAGCAGCTTGGGTCATCGAATGAACACTGAAGCTTTCTTT. It encodes CASSLGHRMNTEAFF.

The rearrangement joins TRBV7-9 to TRBJ1-1, with D possibly matching TRBD1 (6 bases). The CDR3 extends over 14 amino acids. Per germline, CDR1 SEHNR and CDR2 FQNEAQ (reference sequence). The V gene lost 6 bases and the J gene lost 0 bases, with 11 bases spanning the gap. The CDR3 DNA sequence: TGTGCCAGCAGTTATCAGGGGATGAACACTGAAGCTTTCTTT. It is translated as CASSYQGMNTEAFF.

The chain links TRBV6-4 to TRBJ1-5, with D maybe TRBD1 (5 bases). The CDR3 spans 15 residues. From germline, CDR1 is MRHNA and CDR2 SNTAGT. V lost 7 bases and J 0 bases, leaving 13 bases between the germline ends. The CDR3 sequence is CASKAGKYSNQPQHF. DNA of the CDR3: TGTGCCAGCAAAGCAGGGAAGTATAGCAATCAGCCCCAGCATTTT.

The CDR3 DNA reads TGTGCCAGCAGCCCCGACGGGGGACAGGGTTTAGGTGAGCAGTTCTTC. Translation: CASSPDGGQGLGEQFF. The J gene is TRBJ2-1, the V gene TRBV9; the match to TRBD1 covers 9 bases. This CDR3 contains 16 residues. The V segment lost 4 bases and the J segment 9 bases; nucleotides outside the gene matches: 14. The germline CDR1 and CDR2 sequences are SGDLS and YYNGEE.